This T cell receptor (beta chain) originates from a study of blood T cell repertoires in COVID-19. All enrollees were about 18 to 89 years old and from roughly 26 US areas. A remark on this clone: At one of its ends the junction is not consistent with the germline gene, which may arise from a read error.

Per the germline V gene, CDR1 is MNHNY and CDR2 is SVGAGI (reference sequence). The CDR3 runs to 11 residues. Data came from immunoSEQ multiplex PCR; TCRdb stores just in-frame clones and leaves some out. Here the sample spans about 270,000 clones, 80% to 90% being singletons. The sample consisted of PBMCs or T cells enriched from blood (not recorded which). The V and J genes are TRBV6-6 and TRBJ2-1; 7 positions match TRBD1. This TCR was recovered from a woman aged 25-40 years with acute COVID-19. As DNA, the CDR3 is TGTGCCAGCAGTCTTGACAGGGTGGAGATCTTC. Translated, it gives CASSLDRVEIF.